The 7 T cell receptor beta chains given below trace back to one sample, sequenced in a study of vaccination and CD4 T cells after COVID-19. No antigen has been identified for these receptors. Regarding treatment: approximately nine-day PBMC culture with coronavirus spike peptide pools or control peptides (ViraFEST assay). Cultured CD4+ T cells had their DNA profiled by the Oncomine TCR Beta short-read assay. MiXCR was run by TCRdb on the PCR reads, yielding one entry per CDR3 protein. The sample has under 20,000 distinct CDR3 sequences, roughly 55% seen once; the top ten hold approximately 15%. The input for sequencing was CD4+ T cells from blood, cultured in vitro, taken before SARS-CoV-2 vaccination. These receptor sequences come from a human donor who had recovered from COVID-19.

DNA of the CDR3: TGTGCCAGCAGTTTTGACCGACCCAATGAGCAGTTCTTC. It codes for CASSFDRPNEQFF. This rearrangement joins TRBV28 to TRBJ2-1, with D uncertain. V was shortened by 3 bases and J by 6 bases, with 9 bases between the two germline ends. From germline, CDR1 is MDHEN and CDR2 SYDVKM. CDR3 length: 13 residues. The variable domain in full, completed from reference TRBV28 and TRBJ2-1, reads DVKVTQSSRYLVKRTGEKVFLECVQDMDHENMFWYRQDPGLGLRLIYFSYDVKMKEKGDIPEGYSVSREKKERFSLILESASTNQTSMYLCASSFDRPNEQFFGPGTRLTVL.

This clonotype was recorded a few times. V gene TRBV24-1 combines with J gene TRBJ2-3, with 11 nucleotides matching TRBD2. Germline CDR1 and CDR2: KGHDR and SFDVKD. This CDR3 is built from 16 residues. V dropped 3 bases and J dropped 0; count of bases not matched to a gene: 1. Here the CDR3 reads CATSDRTSGSTDTQYF. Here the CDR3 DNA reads TGTGCCACCAGTGATAGGACTAGCGGGAGCACAGATACGCAGTATTTT.

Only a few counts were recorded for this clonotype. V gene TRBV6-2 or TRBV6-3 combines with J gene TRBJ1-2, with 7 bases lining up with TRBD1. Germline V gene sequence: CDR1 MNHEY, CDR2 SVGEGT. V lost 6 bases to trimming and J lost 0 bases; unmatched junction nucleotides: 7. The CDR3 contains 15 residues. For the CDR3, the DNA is TGTGCCAGCAGACGGCCGGGACAGCCTAACTATGGCTACACCTTC. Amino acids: CASRRPGQPNYGYTF.

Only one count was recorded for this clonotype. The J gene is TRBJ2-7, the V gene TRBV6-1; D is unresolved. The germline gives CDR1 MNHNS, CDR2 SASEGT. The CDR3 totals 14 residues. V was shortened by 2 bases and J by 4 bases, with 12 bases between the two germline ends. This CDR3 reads CASSESGRNYEQYF. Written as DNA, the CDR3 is TGTGCCAGCAGTGAATCTGGACGGAATTACGAGCAGTACTTC.

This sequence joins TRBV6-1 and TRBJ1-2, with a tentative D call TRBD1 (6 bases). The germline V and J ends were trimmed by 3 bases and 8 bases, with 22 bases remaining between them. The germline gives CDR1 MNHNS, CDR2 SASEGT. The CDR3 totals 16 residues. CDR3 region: CASSERGNSRGRGYTF. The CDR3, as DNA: TGTGCCAGCAGTGAGAGGGGGAACAGTCGGGGGCGCGGCTACACCTTC.

CDR3 DNA sequence: TGTGCCAGCAGCTTGGCAGGGAACACCAATCAGCCCCAGCATTTT. Protein sequence: CASSLAGNTNQPQHF. This sequence joins TRBV11-3 and TRBJ1-5; the D gene is possibly TRBD1 (5 bases). V lost 3 bases and J 3 bases, leaving 12 bases between the germline ends. The CDR3 runs 15 residues. The germline V gene encodes CDR1 SGHNT and CDR2 YENEEA. The full variable domain, completed using reference TRBV11-3 and TRBJ1-5, is EAGVVQSPRYKIIEKKQPVAFWCNPISGHNTLYWYLQNLGQGPELLIRYENEEAVDDSQLPKDRFSAERLKGVDSTLKIQPAELGDSAVYLCASSLAGNTNQPQHFGDGTRLSIL.

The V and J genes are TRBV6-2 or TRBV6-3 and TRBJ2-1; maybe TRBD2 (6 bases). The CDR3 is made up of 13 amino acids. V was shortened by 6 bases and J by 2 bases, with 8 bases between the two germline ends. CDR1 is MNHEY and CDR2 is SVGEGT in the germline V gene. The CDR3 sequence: CASSGSPYNEQFF. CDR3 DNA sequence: TGTGCCAGCAGCGGGAGTCCCTACAATGAGCAGTTCTTC.